The following is a T cell receptor (beta chain) sequence with its context. Using immunoSEQ multiplex PCR, the repertoire was profiled, and TCRdb retains in-frame clones only, with some absent. The table shows 350,000 to 450,000 clones, with about 90% occurring only once. This record comes from a study of Ad26.COV2.S vaccination and SARS-CoV-2 variants. Trimming removed 3 bases from V and 7 bases from J, with 27 bases in between. The CDR3 is made up of 18 amino acids. Germline V gene data show CDR1 as MNHEY and CDR2 as SMNVEV (reference sequence). Sequencing used peripheral blood, obtained after recovery from COVID-19. The source is a human donor who had recovered from COVID-19. This chain connects TRBV27 to TRBJ2-5; D unclear. CDR3 in DNA: TGTGCCAGCAGTTTCCTCTCCACGGGTCCAGGAAGACGAGGGACCCAGTACTTC. Its translation: CASSFLSTGPGRRGTQYF.